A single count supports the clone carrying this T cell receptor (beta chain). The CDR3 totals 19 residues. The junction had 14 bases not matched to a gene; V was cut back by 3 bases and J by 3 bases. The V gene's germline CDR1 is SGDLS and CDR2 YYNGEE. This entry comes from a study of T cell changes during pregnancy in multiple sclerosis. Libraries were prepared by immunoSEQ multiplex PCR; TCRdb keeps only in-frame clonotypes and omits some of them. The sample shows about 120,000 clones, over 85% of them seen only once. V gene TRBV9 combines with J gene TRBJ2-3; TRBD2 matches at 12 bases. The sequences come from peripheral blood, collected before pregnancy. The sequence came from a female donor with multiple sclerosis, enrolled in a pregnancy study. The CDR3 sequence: CASSASSGGALGTTDTQYF. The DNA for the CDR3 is TGTGCCAGCAGCGCATCTAGCGGGGGGGCCTTGGGCACAACAGATACGCAGTATTTT.